The present entry profiles one T cell receptor (beta chain) with its context. The antigen it recognizes is unknown. No base-level quality is on record; no much larger clone is a single base apart. Using the deep immunoSEQ assay, multiplex PCR amplified TCR CDR3 regions from genomic DNA. Extracted genomic DNA from each cell subset was distributed evenly across all wells of several immunoSEQ 96-well plates, and each plate was treated as a replicate. Each replicate PCR for unsorted PBMC received around 330 ng genomic DNA, equal to around 30,000 T cell genomes. Ten immunoSEQ deep assay plates were used to sequence the unsorted PBMC genomic DNA. Purified libraries were measured with a Qubit 3.0 fluorometer, size-checked on a Bioanalyzer 2100, and measured again with the KAPA Library Quantification kit. A separate single-read 150-cycle Illumina NextSeq 550 flow cell was used to sequence each immunoSEQ 96-well plate. The published analysis was carried out like this. Because the immunoSEQ output held only junctional sequences and lacked quality scores, the filtering could not match the filtering applied to full-length reads. Sequences were annotated with PyIR, a Python wrapper for IgBLAST v1.9, using IMGT germline references to assign V/J genes and CDR3. Any read was removed if the V/J assignment was weak (E-value above 1e-6), the CDR3 was missing, or the read contained stop codons, out-of-frame junctions, or ambiguous translated residues. A V3J clonotype was defined by an identical inferred V gene, J gene, and CDR3 amino acid sequence. The percentage overlap between two repertoires was calculated by dividing the number of shared unique clonotypes by the size of the smaller repertoire. Three approaches were used to assess repertoire richness: RTK rarefaction, the Chao1 estimator, and Recon v2.1 estimates of unobserved clonotypes. Here the immuneACCESS table is served through TCRdb, limited to in-frame sequences with V and J called. Missing clones are a known gap in these copies; in checked studies unresolved V genes cover under half, and the rest lacks a known reason. The V and J calls and clone size come from that table; D and trimming were worked out from the DNA. The sample table shows some 510,000 clones, and 79% are seen once. Jointly, the top ten make up 10% to 15% of the sample.

The entry originates in a study of shared clonotypes between healthy human individuals (dated by TCRdb to the early 2020s). Study-level background: Three men and two women, aged 18 to 49 years, made up the cohort. Different laboratories and diverse techniques were used to prepare libraries and sequence TCR repertoires, to increase sequencing depth and limit assay-specific biases. To estimate repertoire size and how much clonotype sharing occurs between individuals, the study deeply sequenced the blood TCR repertoires of 5 or 6 healthy adults. Each donor's leukapheresis produced roughly between roughly 0.94 and 9.5 billion PBMCs. Paper-wide results and their limitations: Because the study included only a small number of donors, the genetic and exposure-history diversity represented was limited. Based on pairwise subsampling, the degree of clonotype sharing among donors was expected to be affected by sequencing depth. Only blood was sampled, and tissue TCR repertoires likely differ from those in blood.

Per the germline V gene, MNHEY is the CDR1 and SVGAGI is the CDR2. Trimming removed 9 bases from V and 3 bases from J; the gene matches leave 12 bases unexplained. The CDR3 covers 15 residues, taking in both the cysteine and the phenylalanine. Kept here is only the CDR3 DNA, which spans 45 bases and is read in frame from base 1. Donors were healthy HIV-negative adults with no recently reported acute infections or vaccinations. All donors were Caucasian adults living in Nashville, Tennessee, USA. In the unsorted samples, 85 million to 100 million PBMCs were counted, and genomic DNA was extracted using the QIAamp DNA Blood Mini kit. After blood collection by leukapheresis, PBMCs were isolated using Ficoll-Histopaque density gradient centrifugation and then cryopreserved in the vapor phase of liquid nitrogen.

The receptor was derived from a woman aged 40 to 50 in good health. Some clones in this sample may be carry-over from other donors' samples. The chain employs TRBV6-5 and TRBJ2-5; 8 bases in the junction line up with TRBD1. Sequences were obtained from PBMCs. The DNA reads as follows: TGTGCCAGTACGGGACAGGAGGGCCGGGAAGAGACCCAGTACTTC. The encoded protein is CASTGQEGREETQYF.